This T cell receptor beta chain stems from a study of PD-1 blockade in mismatch repair-deficient tumors. Across the study: Patients had around 12 mismatch repair-deficient cancer types, all previously treated and progressing.

Clones were sequenced by immunoSEQ multiplex PCR, and TCRdb holds only the in-frame ones, with some missing. The profile shows roughly 9,000 clones, more than 80% of them singletons. Germline CDR1 is SQVTM and CDR2 is ANQGSEA. The V gene end was trimmed by 6 bases and the J gene end by 4 bases; junction bases not matched to a gene: 1. The CDR3 length is 11 residues. As regards this clone: The antigen is not known.

Mismatch repair deficiency was confirmed in all patients, by PCR or immunohistochemistry. Three pembrolizumab responders had their TCRs sequenced. The study, taken as a whole, reports: After pembrolizumab, tumor-resident clones rose rapidly, then generally contracted before radiologic responses.

The rearrangement links TRBV29-1 to TRBJ2-7; 9 nucleotides line up with TRBD1. The TCR originated in an adult with mismatch repair-deficient cancer. Sequences were derived from PBMCs, sampled 46 to 49 weeks after starting pembrolizumab. The CDR3 DNA follows: TGCAGCGTGACAGGGGGTTACGAGCAGTACTTC. This sequence encodes CSVTGGYEQYF.